Listed below are T cell receptor beta chains from one sample, sequenced in a study of blood T cell repertoires in COVID-19. Produced via immunoSEQ multiplex PCR; TCRdb's table is partial and in-frame only. There are fewer than 90,000 clones in the sample; roughly 80% occur only once, and roughly 12% lies in the top ten. Input material: peripheral blood. These receptors originate from a human donor in a cohort sampled during active COVID-19. CDR3s include the opening cysteine and the closing phenylalanine or tryptophan. Each record gives: CDR3 length, clone size, V gene, D gene, J gene, CDR3 DNA, CDR3 protein. D genes are given only for firm matches. The size entry is marked missing in some rows and otherwise reads once, few, many or a size class.

14	.	TRBV28	.	TRBJ2-7	TGTGCCAGCAGTTTTATGGGAGGAACCTACGAGCAGTACTTC	CASSFMGGTYEQYF
15	.	TRBV18	.	TRBJ1-2	TGTGCCAGCTCATCCCCCGGCCTGCAGGGCTATGGCTACACCTTC	CASSSPGLQGYGYTF
14	.	TRBV15	.	TRBJ2-1	TGTGCCACCAGCAGAGGCAATAGTCAAGATGAGCAGTTCTTC	CATSRGNSQDEQFF
13	few	TRBV10-1	TRBD1	TRBJ2-1	TGCGCCAGCACTAAGACAGGGGCAAGGGAGCAGTTCTTC	CASTKTGAREQFF
14	.	TRBV7-9	TRBD1	TRBJ1-1	TGTGCCAGCAGCTTAGCGGCCGGGACAGGGGGCGCTTTCTTT	CASSLAAGTGGAFF
12	.	TRBV28	.	TRBJ1-2	TGTGCCAGCAGTCTCCTAGAAAAAATGGCCACCTTC	CASSLLEKMATF
14	once	TRBV3-1/TRBV3-2	.	TRBJ2-4	TGTGCCAGCAGCCAAGATCGAGAAAAAAACATTCAGTACTTC	CASSQDREKNIQYF
13	.	TRBV6-5	TRBD1	TRBJ1-1	TGTGCCAGCAGGGCAGGGGGAAACACTGAAGCTTTCTTT	CASRAGGNTEAFF
14	.	TRBV6-5	.	TRBJ1-2	TGTGCCACCGTCAGGGAATTGGGGGGCTATGGCTACACCTTC	CATVRELGGYGYTF
13	.	TRBV14	.	TRBJ1-2	TGTGCCAGCAGCCAAGTCCACACCTATGGCTACACCTTC	CASSQVHTYGYTF
14	once	TRBV5-1	.	TRBJ1-4	TGCGCCAGCAGCATCGGGGGAACTAATGAAAAACTGTTTTTT	CASSIGGTNEKLFF
19	.	TRBV11-2	TRBD1	TRBJ2-6	TGTGCCAGCAGCTTAAAAATGACAGGGACCTCTAGTGGGGCCAACGTCCTGACTTTC	CASSLKMTGTSSGANVLTF
16	once	TRBV3-1/TRBV3-2	TRBD1	TRBJ1-2	TGTGCCAGCAGCCACCCCGGGACAGGGGGTAACTATGGCTACACCTTC	CASSHPGTGGNYGYTF
15	.	TRBV2	TRBD2	TRBJ2-1	TGTGCCAGCACCCTGACTAGCGGGAACTACAATGAGCAGTTCTTC	CASTLTSGNYNEQFF
14	.	TRBV19	TRBD1	TRBJ1-5	TGTGCCAGTACGACACAGACAGGGGGCGAGCCCCAGCATTTT	CASTTQTGGEPQHF
17	once	TRBV3-1/TRBV3-2	TRBD2	TRBJ2-3	TGTGCCAGCAGCCAAGACGGAGGGAGGGCCAGAGGAGATACGCAGTATTTT	CASSQDGGRARGDTQYF
16	.	TRBV23-1	TRBD1	TRBJ2-7	TGCGCCAGCAGTCGCCTAACAGGGGGCAACTCCTACGAGCAGTACTTC	CASSRLTGGNSYEQYF
15	.	TRBV6-5	TRBD2	TRBJ2-1	TGTGCCAGCAGCCGCGTAGGAGCGGGAAACAATGAGCAGTTCTTC	CASSRVGAGNNEQFF
15	once	TRBV28	TRBD2	TRBJ2-5	TGTGCCAGCAGTTTAGCGGGCGGGGGCCAAGAGACCCAGTACTTC	CASSLAGGGQETQYF
17	.	TRBV27	TRBD1	TRBJ2-6	TGTGCCAGCAACCCGGGACAGGGGCGCGCTGGGGCCAACGTCCTGACTTTC	CASNPGQGRAGANVLTF
14	.	TRBV3-1/TRBV3-2	TRBD2	TRBJ2-1	TGTGCCAGCAGCCGTAGCGGGGGGGCACGAGAGCAGTTCTTC	CASSRSGGAREQFF
14	.	TRBV4-1	.	TRBJ2-4	TGCGCCAGCAGCCAAGCCACAGGTGGTAACATTCAGTACTTC	CASSQATGGNIQYF
16	.	TRBV5-1	TRBD2	TRBJ2-5	TGCGCCAGCAGCACCGGGGTAGCGGGGGGGCAAGAGACCCAGTACTTC	CASSTGVAGGQETQYF
12	once	TRBV7-9	.	TRBJ2-5	TGTGCCAGCAGCTTTGTAAAAGAGACCCAGTACTTC	CASSFVKETQYF
15	few	TRBV28	.	TRBJ1-5	TGTGCCAGCAGGGGACATAGGGGAGTGGGTCAGCCCCAGCATTTT	CASRGHRGVGQPQHF
14	.	TRBV5-1	TRBD2	TRBJ2-1	TGCGCCAGCAGCCCTCTAGCGGGGGGGGATGAGCAGTTCTTC	CASSPLAGGDEQFF
13	.	TRBV5-4	.	TRBJ2-5	TGTGCCAGCAGCCAACAGGGTAGGGAGACCCAGTACTTC	CASSQQGRETQYF
14	few	TRBV19	TRBD1	TRBJ1-3	TGTGCCAGTTCGACAGGGGGCCCTGGAAACACCATATATTTT	CASSTGGPGNTIYF
14	once	TRBV11-2	TRBD1	TRBJ1-4	TGTGCCAGCAGCCTCGGACAGGGGCGTGAAAAACTGTTTTTT	CASSLGQGREKLFF
15	.	TRBV5-8	.	TRBJ2-4	TGTGCCAGCAGCTCGCACAGGAATGCCAAAAACATTCAGTACTTC	CASSSHRNAKNIQYF
13	.	TRBV19	.	TRBJ2-5	TGTGCCAGTAGTATGAACAGGGCAGAGACCCAGTACTTC	CASSMNRAETQYF
13	.	TRBV5-6	TRBD1	TRBJ1-2	TGTGCCAGCAGCTACACAGGGGCCGACGGCTACACCTTC	CASSYTGADGYTF
13	.	TRBV14	TRBD1	TRBJ2-5	TGTGCCAGCAGCCGCGACAGGGTGGAGACCCAGTACTTC	CASSRDRVETQYF
14	few	TRBV2	TRBD1	TRBJ2-7	TGTGCCAGCAGTGAAGGGACAGGGGTCGCCGAGCAGTACTTC	CASSEGTGVAEQYF
15	few	TRBV5-1	TRBD2	TRBJ2-1	TGCGCCAGCAGCCTTACTAGCGGGGGGGCCAGTGAGCAGTTCTTC	CASSLTSGGASEQFF
15	.	TRBV7-9	TRBD1	TRBJ1-6	TGTGCCAGCAGCCCGCCCGGGACAGGGAATTCACCCCTCCACTTT	CASSPPGTGNSPLHF
17	.	TRBV24-1	TRBD1	TRBJ1-4	TGTGCCACCAGTGACTCGACAGGGCATGCAACTAATGAAAAACTGTTTTTT	CATSDSTGHATNEKLFF
12	.	TRBV13	.	TRBJ1-2	TGTGCCAGCAGCTTAGGCGGTGATGGCTACACCTTC	CASSLGGDGYTF
15	.	TRBV5-1	TRBD1	TRBJ2-5	TGCGCCAGCAGCACCCAAGGACAGGTCGGGGAGACCCAGTACTTC	CASSTQGQVGETQYF
16	.	TRBV5-1	TRBD1	TRBJ2-1	TGCGCCAGCAGCTTACCGCTGACAGGGGGCACGGATGAGCAGTTCTTC	CASSLPLTGGTDEQFF
16	.	TRBV6-1	TRBD2	TRBJ2-4	TGTGCCAGCAGTGATTACGCTAGCGGGGGACAGAGCATTCAGTACTTC	CASSDYASGGQSIQYF
17	.	TRBV9	TRBD2	TRBJ2-4	TGTGCCAGCAGCGGGACTAGCGGGACCTTAGCCAAAAACATTCAGTACTTC	CASSGTSGTLAKNIQYF
13	.	TRBV2	.	TRBJ2-5	TGTGCCAGCAGCTTTAACTCTATAGAGACCCAGTACTTC	CASSFNSIETQYF
18	once	TRBV15	TRBD2	TRBJ2-1	TGTGCCACCAGCTTACCGACTAGCGGGAGGGGGTCATACAATGAGCAGTTCTTC	CATSLPTSGRGSYNEQFF
16	.	TRBV19	.	TRBJ2-1	TGTGCCAGTAGTATAACATGGGGGGACCCTTACAATGAGCAGTTCTTC	CASSITWGDPYNEQFF
13	.	TRBV7-9	TRBD1	TRBJ2-3	TGTGCCAGCAGCTTCACAGGGGGGGATACGCAGTATTTT	CASSFTGGDTQYF
17	.	TRBV10-3	TRBD2	TRBJ2-1	TGTGCCATCTCAGAAGGGGCTCGCCCTGGGGGGGGTAGTGAGCAGTTCTTC	CAISEGARPGGGSEQFF
13	.	TRBV4-2	.	TRBJ1-1	TGTGCCAGCTCGCGGCAGGGGCGAACTGAAGCTTTCTTT	CASSRQGRTEAFF
17	few	TRBV5-6	TRBD1	TRBJ1-5	TGTGCCAGCAGCTTTTATACAGGGGGCTCTGGCAATCAGCCCCAGCATTTT	CASSFYTGGSGNQPQHF
15	.	TRBV30	.	TRBJ2-3	TGTGCCTGGAGTGCGGGGGTCCTAAACACAGATACGCAGTATTTT	CAWSAGVLNTDTQYF
17	.	TRBV7-6	TRBD1	TRBJ2-2	TGTGCCAGCAGCTTTTCCGCGGGACAGGGAAGGACCGGGGAGCTGTTTTTT	CASSFSAGQGRTGELFF
13	.	TRBV5-4	.	TRBJ1-3	TGTGCCAGCAACCGCTGGGGCGGAAACACCATATATTTT	CASNRWGGNTIYF
11	.	TRBV6-5	TRBD1	TRBJ1-1	TGTGCCAGCTCGGACAGGGTAGTAGCTTTCTTT	CASSDRVVAFF
14	.	TRBV2	.	TRBJ2-1	TGTGCCAGCAGTGAGACAGGACTCGTGACTGAGCAGTTCTTC	CASSETGLVTEQFF
16	.	TRBV7-9	TRBD1	TRBJ1-5	TGTGCCAGCAGCCTAGGGGTCGGGACAGGGGGTCAGCCCCAGCATTTT	CASSLGVGTGGQPQHF
14	many	TRBV20-1	TRBD2	TRBJ2-2	TGCAGTGCTAGTCAAGCGGGGAGCACCGGGGAGCTGTTTTTT	CSASQAGSTGELFF
11	once	TRBV10-2	.	TRBJ1-3	TGCGCCAGCAGTGAGGAATTAGCCATATATTTT	CASSEELAIYF
12	.	TRBV19	.	TRBJ1-1	TGTGCCAGTAGTCTAGGAGGGGAGGGAGCTTTCTTT	CASSLGGEGAFF
13	.	TRBV7-2	TRBD1	TRBJ1-1	TGTGCCAGCAGCGCTCAGACAGGGTCCGAAGCTTTCTTT	CASSAQTGSEAFF
17	.	TRBV27	.	TRBJ2-7	TGTGCCAGCAGTCGTCTAGCAGGGGCCCCGAGCTCCTACGAGCAGTACTTC	CASSRLAGAPSSYEQYF